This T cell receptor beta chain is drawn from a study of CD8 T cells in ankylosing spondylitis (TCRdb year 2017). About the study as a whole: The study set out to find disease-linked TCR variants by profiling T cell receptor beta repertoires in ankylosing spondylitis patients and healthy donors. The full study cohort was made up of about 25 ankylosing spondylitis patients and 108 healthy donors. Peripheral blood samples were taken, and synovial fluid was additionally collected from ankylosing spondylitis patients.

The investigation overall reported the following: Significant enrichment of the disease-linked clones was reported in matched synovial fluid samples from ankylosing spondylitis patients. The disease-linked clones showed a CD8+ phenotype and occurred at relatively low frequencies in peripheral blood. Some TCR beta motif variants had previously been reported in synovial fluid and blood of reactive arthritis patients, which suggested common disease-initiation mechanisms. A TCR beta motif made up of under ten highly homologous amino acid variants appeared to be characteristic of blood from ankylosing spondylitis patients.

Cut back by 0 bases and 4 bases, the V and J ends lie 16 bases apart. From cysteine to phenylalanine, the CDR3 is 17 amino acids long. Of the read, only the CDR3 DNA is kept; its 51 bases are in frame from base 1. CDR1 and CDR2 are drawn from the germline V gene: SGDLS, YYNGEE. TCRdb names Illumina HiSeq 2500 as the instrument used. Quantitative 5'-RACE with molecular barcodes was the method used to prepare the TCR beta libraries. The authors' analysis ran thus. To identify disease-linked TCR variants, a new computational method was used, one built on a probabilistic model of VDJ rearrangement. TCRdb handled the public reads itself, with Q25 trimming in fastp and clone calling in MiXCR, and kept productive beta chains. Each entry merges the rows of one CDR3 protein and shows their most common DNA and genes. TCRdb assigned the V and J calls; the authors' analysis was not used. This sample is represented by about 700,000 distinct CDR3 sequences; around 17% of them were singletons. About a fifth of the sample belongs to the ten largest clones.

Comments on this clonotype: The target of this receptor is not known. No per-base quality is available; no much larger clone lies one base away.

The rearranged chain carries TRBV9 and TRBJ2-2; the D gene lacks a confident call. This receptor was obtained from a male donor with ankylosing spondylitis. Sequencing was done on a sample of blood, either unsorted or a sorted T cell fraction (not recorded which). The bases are TGTGCCAGCAGCGTAGAAGGTAGTGGGCTTGGCACCGGGGAGCTGTTTTTT. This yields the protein CASSVEGSGLGTGELFF.